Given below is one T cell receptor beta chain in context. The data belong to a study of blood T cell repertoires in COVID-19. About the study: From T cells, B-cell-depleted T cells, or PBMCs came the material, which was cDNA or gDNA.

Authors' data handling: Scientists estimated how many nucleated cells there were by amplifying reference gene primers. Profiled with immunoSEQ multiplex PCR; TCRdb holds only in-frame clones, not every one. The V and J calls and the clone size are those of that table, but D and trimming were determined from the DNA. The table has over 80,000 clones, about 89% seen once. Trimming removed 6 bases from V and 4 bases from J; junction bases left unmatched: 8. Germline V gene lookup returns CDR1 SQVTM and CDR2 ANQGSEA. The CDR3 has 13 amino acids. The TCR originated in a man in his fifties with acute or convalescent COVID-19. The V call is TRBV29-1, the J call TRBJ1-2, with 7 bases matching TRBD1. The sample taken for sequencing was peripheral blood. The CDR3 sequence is CSVLVGQAYGYTF. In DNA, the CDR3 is TGCAGCGTCCTGGTAGGACAGGCCTATGGCTACACCTTC. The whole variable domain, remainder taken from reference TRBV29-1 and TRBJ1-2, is SAVISQKPSRDICQRGTSLTIQCQVDSQVTMMFWYRQQPGQSLTLIATANQGSEATYESGFVIDKFPISRPNLTFSTLTVSNMSPEDSSIYLCSVLVGQAYGYTFGSGTRLTVV.